A selection of T cell receptor beta chains follows, all from one sample in a study of shared clonotypes between healthy human individuals. The table came from immunoSEQ multiplex PCR; TCRdb's copy has only in-frame clones and leaves some out. This repertoire shows 1.5 million to 2.5 million clones, 85% to 95% found once; its top ten account for more than 0.9%. The sequencing sample was made of naive CD8+ T cells sorted from blood. These TCRs come from a man in his late teens or twenties in good health. Both conserved end residues are part of each CDR3. D genes are given only for firm matches. Not every row has a clone size; where given, it reads once, few, many or a size class.

V	size	J	D	CDR3	DNA
TRBV28	.	TRBJ2-3	TRBD1	CASSFPGTAVSTDTQYF	TGTGCCAGCAGTTTCCCCGGGACAGCCGTAAGCACAGATACGCAGTATTTT
TRBV29-1	.	TRBJ1-1	.	CSVVSFARMNTEAFF	TGCAGCGTTGTTTCCTTTGCCCGCATGAACACTGAAGCTTTCTTT
TRBV7-8	.	TRBJ1-1	.	CASSLARAGETEAFF	TGTGCCAGCAGCTTAGCGCGGGCAGGGGAAACTGAAGCTTTCTTT
TRBV7-4	once	TRBJ2-7	TRBD2	CASSYGTSGTYEQYF	TGTGCCAGCAGCTACGGGACTAGCGGAACCTACGAGCAGTACTTC
TRBV5-1	once	TRBJ1-1	TRBD1	CASSLWQGADTEAFF	TGCGCCAGCAGCTTGTGGCAGGGGGCGGACACTGAAGCTTTCTTT
TRBV6-1	.	TRBJ2-7	TRBD2	CASSAFSGDSYEQYF	TGTGCCAGCAGTGCATTTAGCGGGGACTCCTACGAGCAGTACTTC
TRBV6-5	.	TRBJ2-2	TRBD2	CASSSSSAGVGELFF	TGTGCCAGCAGTAGCTCATCAGCGGGAGTTGGGGAGCTGTTTTTT
TRBV6-1	once	TRBJ1-1	.	CASSGEMLDTEAFF	TGTGCCAGCAGTGGGGAGATGCTAGACACTGAAGCTTTCTTT
TRBV4-3	.	TRBJ2-3	.	CASSQDRGGSDTQYF	TGCGCCAGCAGCCAAGACAGGGGGGGTTCAGATACGCAGTATTTT
TRBV27	.	TRBJ2-3	.	CASSLSGDTQYF	TGTGCCAGCAGTTTATCCGGGGATACGCAGTATTTT
TRBV2	.	TRBJ2-7	.	CASSLLGTYEQYF	TGTGCCAGCAGTCTACTCGGGACCTACGAGCAGTACTTC
TRBV7-9	.	TRBJ2-7	.	CASSLDQGSYEQYF	TGTGCCAGCAGCTTAGACCAGGGGTCCTACGAGCAGTACTTC
TRBV11-2	.	TRBJ2-7	.	CASSFFGGYEQYF	TGTGCCAGCAGCTTCTTTGGAGGCTACGAGCAGTACTTC
TRBV27	.	TRBJ1-2	.	CASSGGGQDYGYTF	TGTGCCAGCAGTGGGGGGGGGCAGGACTATGGCTACACCTTC
TRBV11-2	.	TRBJ1-1	.	CASSLGPSTEAFF	TGTGCCAGCAGCTTAGGTCCATCAACTGAAGCTTTCTTT
TRBV30	.	TRBJ2-5	TRBD2	CASDWGLAGGYQETQYF	TGTGCCTCGGATTGGGGACTAGCGGGGGGTTACCAAGAGACCCAGTACTTC
TRBV5-6	.	TRBJ2-7	TRBD1	CASSGGQSYEQYF	TGTGCCAGCAGCGGGGGACAGTCCTACGAGCAGTACTTC
TRBV19	.	TRBJ2-5	.	CASSPGIQETQYF	TGTGCCAGTAGCCCCGGAATCCAAGAGACCCAGTACTTC
TRBV5-6	.	TRBJ2-7	.	CASSLPLSYEQYF	TGTGCCAGCAGCTTACCCCTCAGCTACGAGCAGTACTTC
TRBV4-3	.	TRBJ2-1	.	CASSQTDYPGDEQFF	TGCGCCAGCAGCCAAACGGACTACCCTGGGGATGAGCAGTTCTTC
TRBV4-1	.	TRBJ2-7	.	CASSQTAGFHEQYF	TGCGCCAGCAGCCAAACGGCAGGGTTCCACGAGCAGTACTTC
TRBV13	.	TRBJ2-7	TRBD2	CASSNSGEGNYEQYF	TGTGCCAGCAGCAATAGCGGGGAGGGCAACTACGAGCAGTACTTC
TRBV10-3	.	TRBJ1-5	.	CAIRRERPQHF	TGTGCCATCAGGAGGGAGCGGCCCCAGCATTTT
TRBV19	.	TRBJ1-5	.	CASSDEGSITGNQPQHF	TGTGCCAGTAGCGACGAGGGGAGTATAACAGGGAATCAGCCCCAGCATTTT
TRBV5-1	.	TRBJ2-7	.	CATSLDPGTYEQYF	TGCGCCACCTCGTTGGACCCAGGAACCTACGAGCAGTACTTC
TRBV7-9	.	TRBJ2-5	TRBD1	CASSLTGKETQYF	TGTGCCAGCAGCTTGACAGGGAAAGAGACCCAGTACTTC
TRBV7-9	once	TRBJ2-1	TRBD2	CASSSLAGGLNEQFF	TGTGCCAGCAGCTCGCTAGCGGGAGGTCTTAATGAGCAGTTCTTC
TRBV4-3	.	TRBJ2-5	TRBD2	CASSQGFGGDRETQYF	TGCGCCAGCAGCCAAGGGTTTGGGGGGGACCGAGAGACCCAGTACTTC
TRBV4-3	.	TRBJ2-1	TRBD2	CASSQDVAGMDRQQFF	TGCGCCAGCAGCCAAGACGTAGCGGGGATGGACCGGCAGCAGTTCTTC
TRBV11-2	.	TRBJ2-3	.	CASSSLFSVDTQYF	TGTGCCAGCAGCTCACTATTCTCCGTCGATACGCAGTATTTT
TRBV7-9	.	TRBJ2-3	TRBD1	CASSPGQDSTDTQYF	TGTGCCAGCAGCCCCGGACAGGATTCCACAGATACGCAGTATTTT
TRBV9	once	TRBJ2-7	.	CASSQGEATYEQYF	TGTGCCAGCAGCCAAGGGGAAGCAACCTACGAGCAGTACTTC
TRBV12-5	.	TRBJ2-1	TRBD2	CASFDSSGSSYNEQFF	TGTGCTAGTTTCGATTCTAGCGGGAGCTCCTACAATGAGCAGTTCTTC
TRBV6-1	.	TRBJ2-7	.	CASSLATYEQYF	TGTGCCAGCAGCCTCGCGACCTACGAGCAGTACTTC
TRBV6-5	.	TRBJ2-3	.	CASSYLQGSTDTQYF	TGTGCCAGCAGTTACCTCCAGGGTAGCACAGATACGCAGTATTTT
TRBV6-5	.	TRBJ2-7	.	CASTGQFYEQYF	TGTGCCAGCACCGGACAGTTCTACGAGCAGTACTTC
TRBV29-1	.	TRBJ1-1	TRBD1	CSVEGQGTEAFF	TGCAGCGTTGAGGGACAGGGGACTGAAGCTTTCTTT
TRBV28	.	TRBJ2-3	TRBD1	CASRRTGVPDTQYF	TGTGCCAGCAGGCGGACAGGGGTTCCAGATACGCAGTATTTT
TRBV5-6	once	TRBJ2-2	.	CASSLGETNTGELFF	TGTGCCAGCAGCCTGGGGGAGACGAACACCGGGGAGCTGTTTTTT
TRBV13	.	TRBJ2-7	TRBD2	CASSTEAGRYEQYF	TGTGCCAGCAGCACAGAAGCGGGGAGGTACGAGCAGTACTTC
TRBV4-1	.	TRBJ2-7	.	CASSQDRDYEQYF	TGCGCCAGCAGCCAAGACAGGGACTACGAGCAGTACTTC
TRBV27	.	TRBJ2-3	TRBD2	CASSSTSGGAGTQYF	TGTGCCAGCAGTTCGACTAGCGGGGGGGCTGGTACGCAGTATTTT
TRBV5-6	once	TRBJ2-3	TRBD2	CASSLIPGRADTQYF	TGTGCCAGCAGCTTGATTCCCGGGAGGGCGGATACGCAGTATTTT